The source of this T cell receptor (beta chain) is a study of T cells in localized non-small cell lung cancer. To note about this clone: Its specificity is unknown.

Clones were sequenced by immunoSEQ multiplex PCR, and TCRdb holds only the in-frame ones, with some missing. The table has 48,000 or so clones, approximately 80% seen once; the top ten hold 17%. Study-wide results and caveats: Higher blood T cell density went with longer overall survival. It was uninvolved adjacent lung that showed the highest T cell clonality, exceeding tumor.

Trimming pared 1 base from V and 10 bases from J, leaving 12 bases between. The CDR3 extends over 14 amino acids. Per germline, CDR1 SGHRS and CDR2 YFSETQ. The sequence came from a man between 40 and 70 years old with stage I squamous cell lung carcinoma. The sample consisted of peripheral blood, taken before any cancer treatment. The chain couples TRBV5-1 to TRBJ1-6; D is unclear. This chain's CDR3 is CASSLSGLGSPLHF. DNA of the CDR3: TGCGCCAGCAGCTTGTCGGGGTTAGGCTCACCCCTCCACTTT.